The 23 T cell receptor beta chains in this list originate from one sample, sequenced in a study of beta chain features in type 1 diabetes. Every bit of the isolated RNA underwent reverse transcription, so sequencing read expressed TCRB transcripts. Generated by immunoSEQ multiplex PCR, the TCRdb table keeps only in-frame clones and is missing some. The sample lists 350,000 or so clones, about 20% occurring once. Sequencing was carried out using naive CD4+ T cells from blood. The origin of the receptors is a woman aged 18-35 years in good health.

The sample holds a few counts of this clone. The chain recombines TRBV7-9 with TRBJ2-6; 7 bases are shared with TRBD1. Trimming removed 4 bases from V and 1 base from J; junction bases left unmatched: 4. The CDR3 sequence is 16 residues long. CDR1 and CDR2 from the germline V gene are SEHNR and FQNEAQ (reference sequence). CDR3 DNA: TGTGCCAGCAGCTCACCACAGGGGTCTGGGGCCAACGTCCTGACTTTC. It translates to CASSSPQGSGANVLTF.

The sample holds a few counts of this clone. This sequence joins TRBV7-9 and TRBJ1-6; D is perhaps TRBD1 (5 bases). CDR1 and CDR2 (germline): SEHNR, FQNEAQ (reference sequence). The CDR3 consists of 15 residues. V was shortened by 5 bases and J by 0 bases, with 8 bases between the two germline ends. CDR3: CASSLDSSYNSPLHF. The CDR3 coding sequence is TGTGCCAGCAGCCTAGACAGCTCCTATAATTCACCCCTCCACTTT.

The rearrangement links TRBV15 to TRBJ2-1, with TRBD2 identical over 11 bases. The V gene's germline CDR1 is LNHNV and CDR2 YYDKDF (reference sequence). V was pared by 8 bases and J by 5 bases, with 8 bases of the junction left unmatched. This CDR3 has 15 residues. For the CDR3, the DNA is TGTGCCACCGCCGCGGGGACTAGCGGCAACAATGAGCAGTTCTTC. This translates into CATAAGTSGNNEQFF.

This clone was counted between two and nine times. The V gene is TRBV7-2, the J gene TRBJ2-1, with 10 bases that match TRBD1. J was trimmed by 8 bases and V by 5 bases; bases with no gene match: 12. Germline V CDR1 and CDR2: SGHTA, FQGNSA. The CDR3 spans 16 residues. DNA for the CDR3: TGTGCCAGCAGCCCGATGACAGGGGGCGCTTTCTATGAGCAGTTCTTC. This gives the protein CASSPMTGGAFYEQFF.

V gene TRBV7-9 combines with J gene TRBJ2-5, with D perhaps TRBD2 (6 bases). V gave up 5 bases and J gave up 5 bases, with 9 bases separating them. Germline V lookup: CDR1 SEHNR, CDR2 FQNEAQ (reference sequence). CDR3 length: 12 amino acids. The CDR3 DNA reads TGTGCCAGCAGCCGGAGGGACGAGACCCAGTACTTC. This sequence encodes CASSRRDETQYF.

The V call is TRBV28, the J call TRBJ2-5, with TRBD2 matching 8 bases. The CDR3 totals 14 residues. From germline, CDR1 is MDHEN and CDR2 SYDVKM. V lost 3 bases, J lost 7 bases, and 7 bases stayed unmatched. The CDR3 here is CASSFAGGMGTQYF. The DNA of the CDR3 is TGTGCCAGCAGTTTTGCGGGGGGCATGGGGACCCAGTACTTC.

Only a few counts were recorded for this clone. This rearrangement joins TRBV19 to TRBJ1-5; TRBD1 agrees at 7 bases. The ends lost 6 bases at V and 9 bases at J; junction bases unmatched: 11. The germline V gene has CDR1 LNHDA and CDR2 SQIVND (reference sequence). The CDR3 length is 14 residues. CDR3 sequence: CASRDRPPASPQHF. The DNA of the CDR3 is TGTGCCAGTAGGGACAGGCCCCCCGCGTCGCCCCAGCATTTT.

This clone was counted a few times. The chain has TRBV7-2 and TRBJ2-5, with D perhaps TRBD2 (5 bases). This CDR3 region has 13 residues. Germline loops: CDR1 SGHTA, CDR2 FQGNSA. V lost 2 bases to trimming and J lost 5 bases, with 9 bases between them. CDR3 bases: TGTGCCAGCAGCTTAAGCGGAGCGGAGACCCAGTACTTC. Its protein is CASSLSGAETQYF.

V and J are TRBV4-3 and TRBJ2-5; TRBD1 agrees at 9 bases. CDR1 LGHNA and CDR2 YSLEER come from the germline V gene. Trimming removed 1 base from V and 2 bases from J; junction bases left unmatched: 2. The CDR3 runs to 15 residues. For the CDR3, the DNA is TGCGCCAGCAGCCAAGGGGACAGGGATCAAGAGACCCAGTACTTC. Residues: CASSQGDRDQETQYF.

The V call is TRBV29-1, the J call TRBJ2-4; 8 bases fit TRBD1. With 1 base clipped from V and 7 bases from J, the junction kept 18 bases outside the gene matches. This CDR3 has 18 amino acids. Germline CDR1 SQVTM, CDR2 ANQGSEA. The CDR3 protein is CSVEVTIYRGSNRNIQYF. The DNA for the CDR3 is TGCAGCGTTGAAGTAACCATCTACAGGGGGTCGAATAGGAACATTCAGTACTTC.

V usage is TRBV15 and J usage is TRBJ1-1; a weak D match, TRBD1 (5 bases). The V gene lost 5 bases and the J gene lost 9 bases, with 19 bases spanning the gap. The CDR3 length is 14 residues. Germline CDR1 reads LNHNV; CDR2 reads YYDKDF (reference sequence). The CDR3 loop is CATSPTGGIRQAFF. Here the CDR3 DNA reads TGTGCCACCAGCCCGACGGGGGGTATACGCCAAGCTTTCTTT. Full variable domain (rest looked up from reference TRBV15 and TRBJ1-1): DAMVIQNPRYQVTQFGKPVTLSCSQTLNHNVMYWYQQKSSQAPKLLFHYYDKDFNNEADTPDNFQSRRPNTSFCFLDIRSPGLGDTAMYLCATSPTGGIRQAFFGQGTRLTVV.

This clone appeared a few times. The J gene is TRBJ2-3, the V gene TRBV5-1; D is unresolved. Germline CDR1 reads SGHRS; CDR2 reads YFSETQ. V was trimmed by 2 bases and J by 1 base, leaving 8 bases between them. The CDR3 length is 14 residues. As DNA, the CDR3 is TGCGCCAGCAGCTTATACTCTCGCACAGATACGCAGTATTTT. As protein: CASSLYSRTDTQYF.

This clone was detected once. The V call is TRBV5-1, the J call TRBJ2-1; D remains ambiguous. With 2 bases removed from V and 7 bases from J, the gap between germline ends came to 4 bases. CDR1 is SGHRS and CDR2 is YFSETQ in the germline V gene. This CDR3 is built from 11 residues. CDR3 amino acids: CASSFLNEQFF. CDR3 DNA sequence: TGCGCCAGCAGCTTTCTTAATGAGCAGTTCTTC.

V usage is TRBV5-1 and J usage is TRBJ2-1; 11 positions match TRBD2. Trimming cost V 0 bases and J 7 bases; bases outside gene matches: 9. Germline V gene data show CDR1 as SGHRS and CDR2 as YFSETQ. CDR3 size: 17 residues. The CDR3 loop is CASSLGLLAGGNNEQFF. The CDR3 bases are TGCGCCAGCAGCTTGGGACTCCTAGCGGGAGGTAATAATGAGCAGTTCTTC.

The chain carries TRBV1 and TRBJ2-7; the D call in the table, TRBD2, was not verified against the DNA. TRBV1 is reported as a pseudogene. The length of the CDR3 is 14 residues. Written as DNA, the CDR3 is TGCACCAGCAGCCAAGATTCGGAGGGACACGAGCAGTACTTC. Amino acids: CTSSQDSEGHEQYF.

This clone turned up a few times. The rearrangement joins TRBV6-5 to TRBJ2-7; tentatively, D is TRBD1 (5 bases). The germline V gene has CDR1 MNHEY and CDR2 SVGAGI. The CDR3 has 11 amino acids. V lost 7 bases, J lost 5 bases, and 9 bases lay in between. The CDR3 nucleotides read TGTGCCAGCACCCAGGGCAACGAGCAGTACTTC. Its translation: CASTQGNEQYF.

This chain connects TRBV15 to TRBJ1-2; no reliable D call. Trimming pared 0 bases from V and 4 bases from J, leaving 6 bases between. The germline V gene encodes CDR1 LNHNV and CDR2 YYDKDF (reference sequence). This CDR3 region has 13 residues. The DNA for the CDR3 is TGTGCCACCAGCAGAGATTTCGGCTATGGCTACACCTTC. Translation: CATSRDFGYGYTF.

The genes are TRBV6-5 and TRBJ2-1, with a tentative D call TRBD2 (6 bases). The CDR3 covers 13 residues. V was clipped by 5 bases and J by 10 bases, with 15 bases between them. CDR1 and CDR2 from the germline V gene are MNHEY and SVGAGI. The CDR3 DNA follows: TGTGCCAGCAGTGAAGGGCTAGCGCGAGAGCAGTTCTTC. It codes for CASSEGLAREQFF.

This chain connects TRBV5-4 to TRBJ2-4; 7 bases match TRBD1. This CDR3 is built from 15 residues. CDR1 SGHNT and CDR2 YYREEE come from the germline V gene (reference sequence). With V trimmed by 0 bases and J by 0 bases, 0 bases remained unmatched. CDR3 DNA sequence: TGTGCCAGCAGCTTGGGACAGGGAGCCAAAAACATTCAGTACTTC. It translates to CASSLGQGAKNIQYF. Based on the CDR3 plus reference TRBV5-4 and TRBJ2-4, the full variable domain is ETGVTQSPTHLIKTRGQQVTLRCSSQSGHNTVSWYQQALGQGPQFIFQYYREEENGRGNFPPRFSGLQFPNYSSELNVNALELDDSALYLCASSLGQGAKNIQYFGAGTRLSVL.

The DNA of the CDR3 is TGTGCCAGCTCACCGGACAGGGTAGGGGGTGAAGCTTTCTTT. Amino acids: CASSPDRVGGEAFF. The V call is TRBV18, the J call TRBJ1-1; TRBD1 matches at 8 bases. The CDR3 covers 14 residues. V lost 3 bases, J lost 7 bases, and 7 bases stayed unmatched. Germline CDR1 KGHSH, CDR2 LQKENI. The full variable domain, in which reference TRBV18 and TRBJ1-1 provide the parts outside the CDR3, is NAGVMQNPRHLVRRRGQEARLRCSPMKGHSHVYWYRQLPEEGLKFMVYLQKENIIDESGMPKERFSAEFPKEGPSILRIQQVVRGDSAAYFCASSPDRVGGEAFFGQGTRLTVV.

This clone was found a few times. The chain employs TRBV7-3 and TRBJ2-3; 8 nucleotides align to TRBD2. V gave up 2 bases and J gave up 0 bases; unmatched junction bases: 16. The germline V gene encodes CDR1 SGHTA and CDR2 FQGTGA. This CDR3 is built from 20 residues. CDR3 amino acids: CASSLGPSLIAGGSTDTQYF. CDR3 DNA: TGTGCCAGCAGCTTAGGACCCTCATTAATCGCGGGGGGAAGCACAGATACGCAGTATTTT. Full variable domain (missing parts from reference TRBV7-3 and TRBJ2-3): GAGVSQTPSNKVTEKGKYVELRCDPISGHTALYWYRQSLGQGPEFLIYFQGTGAADDSGLPNDRFFAVRPEGSVSTLKIQRTERGDSAVYLCASSLGPSLIAGGSTDTQYFGPGTRLTVL.

The chain has TRBV4-1 and TRBJ2-3; 12 nucleotides line up with TRBD2. The germline V gene encodes CDR1 MGHRA and CDR2 YSYEKL. Trimming took 8 bases from V and 2 from J; bases not matched to a gene: 11. This CDR3 has 17 amino acids. The CDR3 nucleotides are TGCGCCAGCCGGACTAGCGGGGAAGCGGCCTACACAGATACGCAGTATTTT. This sequence encodes CASRTSGEAAYTDTQYF.

V and J are TRBV4-2 and TRBJ2-7; a possible D gene is TRBD1 (5 bases). The CDR3 sequence is 16 residues long. V dropped 5 bases and J dropped 2 bases, with 19 bases sitting between them. Germline V CDR1 and CDR2: LGHNA, YNFKEQ. This chain's CDR3 is CASSSQGVGHPYEQYF. The CDR3 nucleotides are TGTGCCAGCAGCTCCCAAGGGGTGGGGCACCCCTACGAGCAGTACTTC.